These 3 T cell receptor beta chains share one sample of origin, sequenced in a study of blood T cell repertoires in COVID-19. Sequenced by immunoSEQ multiplex PCR; TCRdb stores in-frame clones only, minus some. Of approximately 150,000 clones in the sample, 82% were seen once. Material for sequencing was PBMCs or T cells enriched from blood (not recorded which). These receptors all stem from a man in his 60s who had recovered from COVID-19.

The chain uses TRBV28 and TRBJ1-3; TRBD1 matches at 11 bases. Germline V gene data show CDR1 as MDHEN and CDR2 as SYDVKM. Germline trimming cut 0 bases from V and 6 bases from J; bases unmatched to any gene: 1. The CDR3 is 15 amino acids. The CDR3 DNA follows: TGTGCCAGCAGTTTATGGGGACAGGGGGTAAACACCATATATTTT. Its translation: CASSLWGQGVNTIYF.

This clone was observed a handful of times. The CDR3 nucleotides are TGTGCCAGCAGCCATTCTGGAGGGAATTTAGGAATGACTGAAGCTTTCTTT. Residues: CASSHSGGNLGMTEAFF. This chain joins TRBV3-1 (or the pseudogene TRBV3-2) and TRBJ1-1; D remains ambiguous. Germline V gives CDR1 LGHDT, CDR2 YNNKEL (reference sequence). The CDR3 length is 17 residues. The V end was cut by 3 bases, the J end by 5 bases, with 22 bases between.

The gene calls are TRBV2 and TRBJ2-7; 8 nucleotides align to TRBD1. J gave up 6 bases and V 6 bases, and 16 bases lay outside the gene matches. The CDR3 is 16 residues long. Germline assignment: CDR1 SNHLY and CDR2 FYNNEI. CDR3 sequence: CASSILVGQGAGEQYF. The CDR3, as DNA: TGTGCCAGCAGCATTTTAGTAGGGCAGGGGGCTGGCGAGCAGTACTTC.